These 27 T cell receptor beta chains came from one sample sequenced in a study of beta chain features in type 1 diabetes. Of the isolated RNA, all was reverse transcribed, and so the sequenced material was expressed TCRB transcripts. The assay was immunoSEQ multiplex PCR, and TCRdb's table has in-frame clones only and misses some. The sample records roughly 300,000 clones, around 8% being singletons. The sequenced material came from central memory CD4+ T cells from blood. The receptors originated from a woman aged 18-29 years in good health.

The chain links TRBV2 to TRBJ2-3; D is unclear. Germline CDR1 SNHLY, CDR2 FYNNEI. The CDR3 spans 12 residues. The V gene lost 4 bases and the J gene lost 8 bases, with 10 bases spanning the gap. CDR3 amino acids: CASSGDTTTQYF. DNA of the CDR3: TGTGCCAGCAGTGGAGACACGACTACGCAGTATTTT.

The chain is built from TRBV28 and TRBJ2-1, with 9 bases lining up with TRBD1. Germline CDR1 reads MDHEN; CDR2 reads SYDVKM. V lost 6 bases to trimming and J lost 6 bases; unmatched junction nucleotides: 9. The CDR3 is 15 residues long. The chain's CDR3 is CASRTGGSGINEQFF. For the CDR3, the DNA is TGTGCCAGCAGAACAGGGGGCAGTGGAATCAATGAGCAGTTCTTC.

The rearrangement links TRBV7-9 to TRBJ1-5; the match to TRBD1 covers 10 bases. The CDR3 runs 15 residues. V dropped 5 bases and J dropped 9; count of bases not matched to a gene: 10. Germline values: CDR1 SEHNR, CDR2 FQNEAQ (reference sequence). The CDR3 here is CASSGTGARGGPQHF. CDR3 bases: TGTGCCAGCAGCGGGACAGGGGCCCGGGGGGGGCCCCAGCATTTT.

This clone was seen a few times. The chain is built from TRBV6-5 and TRBJ1-2; maybe TRBD1 (5 bases). Germline-derived CDR1 and CDR2 are MNHEY and SVGAGI. The CDR3 covers 14 residues. The germline V and J ends were trimmed by 5 bases and 4 bases, with 14 bases remaining between them. The CDR3 DNA is TGTGCCAGCAGTAAACGAGGTGGGACCTATGGCTACACCTTC. It specifies CASSKRGGTYGYTF.

This clone was counted ten times or more. The chain recombines TRBV7-9 with TRBJ2-5; no reliable D call. V was cut by 2 bases and J by 5 bases, with 9 bases left in between. The germline gives CDR1 SEHNR, CDR2 FQNEAQ (reference sequence). There are 13 residues in the CDR3. This CDR3 is CASSLSQAETQYF. The DNA of the CDR3 is TGTGCCAGCAGCTTATCCCAGGCTGAGACCCAGTACTTC.

This clone showed up just a few times. The chain links TRBV11-1 to TRBJ2-5, with D perhaps matching TRBD1 (6 bases). The V end was cut by 0 bases, the J end by 4 bases, with 6 bases between. Per germline, CDR1 SGHAT and CDR2 FQDESV (reference sequence). CDR3 length: 13 amino acids. The CDR3 region is CASSLAGGETQYF. In DNA form, the CDR3 reads TGTGCCAGCAGCTTAGCAGGGGGAGAGACCCAGTACTTC. The full variable domain, in which reference TRBV11-1 and TRBJ2-5 provide the parts outside the CDR3, is EAEVAQSPRYKITEKSQAVAFWCDPISGHATLYWYRQILGQGPELLVQFQDESVVDDSQLPKDRFSAERLKGVDSTLKIQPAELGDSAMYLCASSLAGGETQYFGPGTRLLVL.

This clone showed up many times. The CDR3 coding sequence is TGTGCCAGCGGAGGCAGTCTCTATGGCTACACCTTC. Residues: CASGGSLYGYTF. The J gene is TRBJ1-2, the V gene TRBV28; D is unresolved. This CDR3 region has 12 residues. CDR1 and CDR2 (germline): MDHEN, SYDVKM. V lost 8 bases and J lost 4, with 11 bases in between.

The chain has TRBV18 and TRBJ2-7; tentative D call: TRBD1 (6 bases). V gave up 0 bases and J gave up 2 bases, with 11 bases separating them. Germline V gives CDR1 KGHSH, CDR2 LQKENI. The CDR3 loop spans 15 amino acids. The DNA for the CDR3 is TGTGCCAGCTCACCACCGAGGGGGTCAACCTACGAGCAGTACTTC. Amino acid sequence: CASSPPRGSTYEQYF.

This clone came up a few times. The chain joins TRBV7-2 to TRBJ2-5; D gene ambiguous. The J call may be wrong; the DNA end is better matched by TRBJ2-7. CDR1 SGHTA and CDR2 FQGNSA come from the germline V gene. The CDR3 covers 15 residues. The CDR3 protein is CASSLGNLGFYEQYF. The CDR3 nucleotides are TGTGCCAGCAGCTTGGGGAATTTGGGTTTCTACGAGCAGTACTTC.

The V call is TRBV7-2, the J call TRBJ1-5; 9 positions agree with TRBD1. The CDR3 consists of 13 residues. CDR1 SGHTA and CDR2 FQGNSA come from the germline V gene. Trimming cost V 8 bases and J 8 bases; bases outside gene matches: 7. As DNA, the CDR3 is TGTGCCAGCGCAACAGGGGGCGGGGAGCCCCAGCATTTT. Translating gives CASATGGGEPQHF.

This clone turned up a few times. The rearrangement links TRBV5-1 to TRBJ2-2, with D perhaps TRBD1 (5 bases). The CDR3 runs to 14 residues. Germline CDR1 is SGHRS and CDR2 is YFSETQ. With 4 bases removed from V and 0 bases from J, the gap between germline ends came to 7 bases. The DNA of the CDR3 is TGCGCCAGCAGCCGGACATCGAACACCGGGGAGCTGTTTTTT. This gives the protein CASSRTSNTGELFF.

The sample holds a few counts of this clone. V and J are TRBV7-2 and TRBJ2-3; D gene ambiguous. V was shortened by 1 base and J by 2 bases, with 13 bases between the two germline ends. The CDR3 runs 16 residues. Looked up from germline, CDR1 is SGHTA and CDR2 is FQGNSA. The CDR3 DNA reads as TGTGCCAGCAGCTTAGGCCTTATGCGGTTCACAGATACGCAGTATTTT. Translated: CASSLGLMRFTDTQYF. Using reference TRBV7-2 and TRBJ2-3 for the parts outside the CDR3, the full variable domain is GAGVSQSPSNKVTEKGKDVELRCDPISGHTALYWYRQSLGQGLEFLIYFQGNSAPDKSGLPSDRFSAERTGGSVSTLTIQRTQQEDSAVYLCASSLGLMRFTDTQYFGPGTRLTVL.

The rearrangement links TRBV7-9 to TRBJ2-7, with D tentatively TRBD2 (5 bases). CDR3 length: 13 amino acids. V shed 1 base and J shed 10 bases, with 14 bases lying between them. Germline CDR1 reads SEHNR; CDR2 reads FQNEAQ (reference sequence). CDR3 residues: CASSLGSEDSQYF. The CDR3 coding sequence is TGTGCCAGCAGCTTAGGGTCGGAGGACTCCCAGTACTTC.

There are a few counts of this clone. The V and J genes are TRBV19 and TRBJ1-5; D ambiguous. The CDR3 loop spans 13 amino acids. The germline V gene encodes CDR1 LNHDA and CDR2 SQIVND (reference sequence). Trimming left V 3 bases short and J 4 bases short, with 7 bases between. DNA of the CDR3: TGTGCCAGTAGTATCGGTCCGAATCAGCCCCAGCATTTT. Its protein product is CASSIGPNQPQHF. Based on the CDR3 plus reference TRBV19 and TRBJ1-5, the full variable domain is DGGITQSPKYLFRKEGQNVTLSCEQNLNHDAMYWYRQDPGQGLRLIYYSQIVNDFQKGDIAEGYSVSREKKESFPLTVTSAQKNPTAFYLCASSIGPNQPQHFGDGTRLSIL.

This clone has ten or more counts. The CDR3 region has the DNA TGTGCCAGCAGCCAAGTGGGTGGCTACACCTTC. Its protein is CASSQVGGYTF. The chain has TRBV14 and TRBJ1-2; no definite D call. V lost 1 base and J lost 7, with 4 bases in between. Germline lookup yields CDR1 SGHDN and CDR2 FVKESK. The CDR3 totals 11 residues.

This clone was observed many times. The chain has TRBV5-4 and TRBJ1-2, with D uncertain. The CDR3 is made up of 14 amino acids. V was pared by 0 bases and J by 2 bases, with 8 bases between. Germline-derived CDR1 and CDR2 are SGHNT and YYREEE (reference sequence). This CDR3 reads CASSLGVGNYGYTF. CDR3 bases: TGTGCCAGCAGCTTGGGGGTAGGGAACTATGGCTACACCTTC.

Comment on this clone: Its ends do not fully match the called genes, so a read error is possible. The chain recombines TRBV5-4 with TRBJ2-1; TRBD2 matches 10 bases. Looked up from germline, CDR1 is SGHNT and CDR2 is YYREEE (reference sequence). The CDR3 consists of 18 residues. CDR3 protein: CASTPVSPAGGPLNEQFF. CDR3 coding DNA: TGCGCCAGCACCCCAGTATCCCCAGCGGGAGGGCCATTAAATGAGCAGTTCTTC. Combining the CDR3 with reference TRBV5-4 and TRBJ2-1 gives the whole variable domain ETGVTQSPTHLIKTRGQQVTLRCSSQSGHNTVSWYQQALGQGPQFIFQYYREEENGRGNFPPRFSGLQFPNYSSELNVNALELDDSALYLCASTPVSPAGGPLNEQFFGPGTRLTVL.

The chain recombines TRBV6-1 with TRBJ2-3; 7 bases agree with TRBD2. Germline V CDR1 and CDR2: MNHNS, SASEGT. V shed 4 bases and J 2 bases; nucleotides not matched to a gene: 12. CDR3 size: 17 residues. The CDR3: CASSAWGGRKATDTQYF. As DNA, the CDR3 is TGTGCCAGCAGTGCATGGGGCGGGAGAAAGGCCACAGATACGCAGTATTTT.

The chain joins TRBV28 to TRBJ2-5, with D perhaps given as TRBD1 or TRBD2 (6 bases each). Trimming left V 7 bases short and J 1 base short, with 13 bases between. Per germline, CDR1 MDHEN and CDR2 SYDVKM. This CDR3 has 14 amino acids. The CDR3 sequence is CASNRGPGQETQYF. CDR3 DNA sequence: TGTGCCAGCAACCGGGGGCCCGGCCAAGAGACCCAGTACTTC.

Comment on this clone: The same CDR3 is also encoded by other DNA sequences in this sample. The DNA for the CDR3 is TGTGCCAGCAGCGTGGAAGGGAGTAGTAACTATGGCTACACCTTC. This encodes CASSVEGSSNYGYTF. V gene TRBV9 combines with J gene TRBJ1-2; the D is unclear. The CDR3 has 15 residues. Germline assignment: CDR1 SGDLS and CDR2 YYNGEE. Trimming took 2 bases from V and 1 from J, leaving 12 bases between them.

J is TRBJ2-1 and V is TRBV7-9; 12 nucleotides match TRBD2. The CDR3 sequence is 15 residues long. Germline V gene sequence: CDR1 SEHNR, CDR2 FQNEAQ (reference sequence). J was trimmed by 5 bases and V by 7 bases; bases with no gene match: 6. DNA of the CDR3: TGTGCCAGCACCCCGGGACTAGCGGGTCACAATGAGCAGTTCTTC. The encoded protein is CASTPGLAGHNEQFF.

The chain uses TRBV5-1 and TRBJ1-2; 7 bases align to TRBD1. Trimming removed 0 bases from V and 6 bases from J; junction bases left unmatched: 2. The CDR3 is 13 amino acids. CDR1 and CDR2 from the germline V gene are SGHRS and YFSETQ. DNA of the CDR3: TGCGCCAGCAGCTTGGGACAGGGAAATGGCTACACCTTC. This translates into CASSLGQGNGYTF.

The chain joins TRBV19 to TRBJ2-1; 7 bases are shared with TRBD2. J gave up 4 bases and V 9 bases, and 9 bases lay outside the gene matches. Germline V gene sequence: CDR1 LNHDA, CDR2 SQIVND (reference sequence). The CDR3 extends over 14 amino acids. The CDR3 coding sequence is TGTGCCAGCAGACCTAGCGGCCGTTACAATGAGCAGTTCTTC. As protein: CASRPSGRYNEQFF.

The genes are TRBV19 and TRBJ2-3; D is undetermined. V was clipped by 5 bases and J by 6 bases, with 15 bases between them. Per the germline V gene, CDR1 is LNHDA and CDR2 is SQIVND (reference sequence). CDR3 length: 14 residues. Written as DNA, the CDR3 is TGTGCCAGTAGTCGGGCCCCATATCCGGATACGCAGTATTTT. This translates into CASSRAPYPDTQYF.

A few counts support this clone. The rearrangement joins TRBV28 to TRBJ1-5; D is uncertain. V was trimmed by 4 bases and J by 4 bases, leaving 26 bases between them. The CDR3 spans 19 residues. Germline CDR1 reads MDHEN; CDR2 reads SYDVKM. The DNA for the CDR3 is TGTGCCAGCAGTTGGGGTGTCGCGGTCAGGTCTGTTTGGAATCAGCCCCAGCATTTT. Amino acids: CASSWGVAVRSVWNQPQHF.

The chain combines TRBV5-4 with TRBJ2-4; the match to TRBD2 covers 8 bases. The V gene end was trimmed by 0 bases and the J gene end by 9 bases; junction bases not matched to a gene: 8. Germline V CDR1 and CDR2: SGHNT, YYREEE (reference sequence). CDR3 size: 15 residues. CDR3 bases: TGTGCCAGCAGCTTGGATTCCGGGACTAGGGGCATTCAGTACTTC. This sequence encodes CASSLDSGTRGIQYF.

In its sample, this clone was seen a few times. The chain has TRBV19 and TRBJ1-5, with 7 bases matching TRBD1. The germline gives CDR1 LNHDA, CDR2 SQIVND (reference sequence). This CDR3 has 14 residues. Unmatched junction bases numbered 4, after V lost 8 bases and J lost 0 bases. CDR3 nucleotide sequence: TGTGCCAGTCTCGACAGGGCTAGCAATCAGCCCCAGCATTTT. This codes for CASLDRASNQPQHF.